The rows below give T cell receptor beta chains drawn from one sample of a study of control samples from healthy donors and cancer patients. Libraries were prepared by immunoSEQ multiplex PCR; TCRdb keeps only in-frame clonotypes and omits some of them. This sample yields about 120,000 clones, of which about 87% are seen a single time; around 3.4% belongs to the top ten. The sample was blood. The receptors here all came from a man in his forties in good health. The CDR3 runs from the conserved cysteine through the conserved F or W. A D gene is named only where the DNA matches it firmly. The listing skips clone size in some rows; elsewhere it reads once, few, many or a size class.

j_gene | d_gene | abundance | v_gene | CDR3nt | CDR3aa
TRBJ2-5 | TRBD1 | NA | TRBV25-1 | TGTGCCAGCAGTGATTGGCTTACAGGGGGCGCGGAGACCCAGTACTTC | CASSDWLTGGAETQYF
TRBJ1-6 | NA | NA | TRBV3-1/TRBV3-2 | TGTGCCAGCAGCCAAAGAGGAACCGCATATAATTCACCCCTCCACTTT | CASSQRGTAYNSPLHF
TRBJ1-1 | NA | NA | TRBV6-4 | TGTGCCAGCAGTGACTCCAGCTGGGGAACTGAAGCTTTCTTT | CASSDSSWGTEAFF
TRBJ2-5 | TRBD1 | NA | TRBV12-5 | TGTGCTAGTGGTTTGGGGACAGGCAGAGAGACCCAGTACTTC | CASGLGTGRETQYF
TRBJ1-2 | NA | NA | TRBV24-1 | TGTGCCACCAGTGATTTGTCAGGGGTCTATGGCTACACCTTC | CATSDLSGVYGYTF
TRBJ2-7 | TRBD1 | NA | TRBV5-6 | TGTGCCAGCAGCCGTGGGACAGGGAAAGAGCAGTACTTC | CASSRGTGKEQYF
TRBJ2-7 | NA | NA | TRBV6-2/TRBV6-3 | TGTGCCAGCAGTTACTCGTGGGAAGTGGAGGGGCTAATCTCCTACGAGCAGTACTTC | CASSYSWEVEGLISYEQYF
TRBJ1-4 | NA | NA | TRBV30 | TGTGCAGGAACCCCGGGACGTGAACTGTTTTTT | CAGTPGRELFF
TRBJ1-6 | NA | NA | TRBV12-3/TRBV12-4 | TGTGCCAGCAACCGACAGAATTCACCCCTCCACTTT | CASNRQNSPLHF
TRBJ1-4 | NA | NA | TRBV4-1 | TGCGCCAGCAGCCAAGGGTGGCGAGGGCAGAATGAAAAACTGTTTTTT | CASSQGWRGQNEKLFF
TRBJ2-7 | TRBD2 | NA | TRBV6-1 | TGTGCCAGCAGTGATTTAAGCGGGGGGGCAAACGAGCAGTACTTC | CASSDLSGGANEQYF
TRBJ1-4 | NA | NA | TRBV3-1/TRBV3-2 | TGTGCCAGCAGCCAAGCCAGGCCGGCTAATGAAAAACTGTTTTTT | CASSQARPANEKLFF
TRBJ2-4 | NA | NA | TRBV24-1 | TGTGCCACCAGTGTCCAGGGTAGGCTAGCCAAAAACATTCAGTACTTC | CATSVQGRLAKNIQYF
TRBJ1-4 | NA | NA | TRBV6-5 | TGTGCCAGCAGCTTTATAACCCAAAATAATGAAAAACTGTTTTTT | CASSFITQNNEKLFF
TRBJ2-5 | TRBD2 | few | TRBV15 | TGTGCCACCAGCAGAGATCGGGGGGGCGCGTGGGGAGAGACCCAGTACTTC | CATSRDRGGAWGETQYF
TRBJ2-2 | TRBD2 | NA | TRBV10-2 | TGCGCCAGCATTGGACTAGCGGGGGGGCTCACCGGGGAGCTGTTTTTT | CASIGLAGGLTGELFF
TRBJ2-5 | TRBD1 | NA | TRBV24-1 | TGTGCCACCAGTGATCCTGGACAGGGTCGAGGGACCCAGTACTTC | CATSDPGQGRGTQYF
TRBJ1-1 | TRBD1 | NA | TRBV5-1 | TGCGCCAGCAGCTCCACCGGGACAGGGGGCACTGAAGCTTTCTTT | CASSSTGTGGTEAFF
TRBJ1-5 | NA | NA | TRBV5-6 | TGTGCCAGCAGCTTGAGGGACACCAAGAGCGATCAGCCCCAGCATTTT | CASSLRDTKSDQPQHF
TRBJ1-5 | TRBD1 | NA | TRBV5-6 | TGTGCCAGCAGCACCCGGGACAGGGGGTTTCAGCCCCAGCATTTT | CASSTRDRGFQPQHF
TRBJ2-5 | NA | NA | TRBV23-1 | TGCGCCAGCAGTCAGCGCAGGCGGCGCGAGACCCAGTACTTC | CASSQRRRRETQYF
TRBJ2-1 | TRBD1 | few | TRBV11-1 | TGTGCCAGCAGCTCCGACGACAGGGGGCGGAGCAATGAGCAGTTCTTC | CASSSDDRGRSNEQFF
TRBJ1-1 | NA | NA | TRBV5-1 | TGCGCCAGCAGCGCCAGGGGCGGGTCTGAAGCTTTCTTT | CASSARGGSEAFF
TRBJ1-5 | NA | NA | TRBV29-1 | TGCAGCGTTGTAGGTTTAAGATCGAGCGATCAGCCCCAGCATTTT | CSVVGLRSSDQPQHF
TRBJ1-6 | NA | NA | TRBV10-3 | TGTGCCACGACAGGTGATGATAATTCACCCCTCCACTTT | CATTGDDNSPLHF
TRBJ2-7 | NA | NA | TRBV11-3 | TGTGCCAGCAGCCTATCTTTACGGGGACGGTATCGTCGGTACTTC | CASSLSLRGRYRRYF
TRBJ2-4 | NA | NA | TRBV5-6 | TGTGCCAGCAGCTTGAGACGAATTCTAGCCAAAAACATTCAGTACTTC | CASSLRRILAKNIQYF
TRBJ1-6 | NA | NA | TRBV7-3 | TGTGCCAGCAGCTCAGACAGGAGGACACCCCTCCACTTT | CASSSDRRTPLHF
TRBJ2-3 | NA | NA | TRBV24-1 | TGTGCCACCTCCTCCGGGACAATGAGCACAGATACGCAGTATTTT | CATSSGTMSTDTQYF
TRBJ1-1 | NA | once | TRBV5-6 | TGTGCCAGCACCCGCGGGGGGAACACTGAAGCTTTCTTT | CASTRGGNTEAFF
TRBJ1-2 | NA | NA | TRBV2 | TGTGCCAGCAGTGGGGTCAGGGGCCTCTATGGCTACACCTTC | CASSGVRGLYGYTF
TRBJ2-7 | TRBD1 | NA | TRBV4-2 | TGTGCCAGCAGCCAAGCCCACGGGACAGGGGCGTCCTACGAGCAGTACTTC | CASSQAHGTGASYEQYF
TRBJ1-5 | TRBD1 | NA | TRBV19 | TGTGCCAGTAGTCCTGGGACAGGGCCTTACAATCAGCCCCAGCATTTT | CASSPGTGPYNQPQHF
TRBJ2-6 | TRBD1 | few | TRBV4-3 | TGCGCCAGCAGCCAACCCCCCCCAGGGACAGGGGGCTTTGGGGCCAACGTCCTGACTTTC | CASSQPPPGTGGFGANVLTF
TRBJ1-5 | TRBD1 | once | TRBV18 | TGTGCCAGCTCACCACTACCCCTCCGGGACAGAAGCAATCAGCCCCAGCATTTT | CASSPLPLRDRSNQPQHF
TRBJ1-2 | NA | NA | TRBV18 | TGTGCCAGCTCTCCCCTAGGAACTAACTATGGCTACACCTTC | CASSPLGTNYGYTF
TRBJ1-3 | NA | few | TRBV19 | TGTGCCAGTAGTATTACAGGTGGACAGATTGGAAACACCATATATTTT | CASSITGGQIGNTIYF
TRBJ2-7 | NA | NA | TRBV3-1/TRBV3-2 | TGTGCCAGCAGCCAAGTAAGCAACTCCTACGAGCAGTACTTC | CASSQVSNSYEQYF
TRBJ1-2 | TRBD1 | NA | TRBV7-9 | TGTGCCAGCTCCTCTGACGGGACAGCCTATGGCTACACCTTC | CASSSDGTAYGYTF
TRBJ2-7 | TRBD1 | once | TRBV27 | TGTGCCAGCAGTATAAAAGGACAGGGCGACGAGCAGTACTTC | CASSIKGQGDEQYF
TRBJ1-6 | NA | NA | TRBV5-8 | TGTGCCAGCAGCTTGGAGGCAGGGACGAATTCACCCCTCCACTTT | CASSLEAGTNSPLHF
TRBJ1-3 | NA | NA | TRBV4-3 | TGCGCCAGCAGCCCCGGACTCCTCTCTGGAAACACCATATATTTT | CASSPGLLSGNTIYF
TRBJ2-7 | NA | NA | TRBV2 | TGTGCCGACCGGCAAAACCTAGCCTACGAGCAGTACTTC | CADRQNLAYEQYF
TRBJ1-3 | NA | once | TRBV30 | TGTGCCTGGGCCCAGGTTTTTCCTGGAAACACCATATATTTT | CAWAQVFPGNTIYF
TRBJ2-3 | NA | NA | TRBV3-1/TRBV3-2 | TGTGCCAGCAGCCATCCCGGATCAGGGATTCGAGATACGCAGTATTTT | CASSHPGSGIRDTQYF
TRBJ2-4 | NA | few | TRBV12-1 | TGTGCCAGCAGCTTAGGGCTAGGCTTCAAAAACATTCAGTACTTC | CASSLGLGFKNIQYF
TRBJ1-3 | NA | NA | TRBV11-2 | TGTGCCAGCGCTAAGGAGGGAAACACCATATATTTT | CASAKEGNTIYF
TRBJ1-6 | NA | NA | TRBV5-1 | TGCGCCAGCAGCTTGGAAGAGCAGGACCGCTCCTATAATTCACCCCTCCACTTT | CASSLEEQDRSYNSPLHF
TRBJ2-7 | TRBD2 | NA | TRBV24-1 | TGTGCCACCAGTGATTCGGGGGGGGCAGAACCCCACGAGCAGTACTTC | CATSDSGGAEPHEQYF
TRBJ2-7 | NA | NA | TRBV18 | TGTGCCAGCTCACCCATTAATGGCGAGCAGTACTTC | CASSPINGEQYF
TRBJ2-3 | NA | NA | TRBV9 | TGTGCCAGCAGCGTAGCGGCCCTACGCACAGATACGCAGTATTTT | CASSVAALRTDTQYF
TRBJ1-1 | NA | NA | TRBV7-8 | TGTGCCAGCAGCATTGGACAGCCAATGAACACTGAAGCTTTCTTT | CASSIGQPMNTEAFF
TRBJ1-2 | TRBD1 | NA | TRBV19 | TGTGCCAGTAGTATATCCGGGACAGTTAACTATGGCTACACCTTC | CASSISGTVNYGYTF
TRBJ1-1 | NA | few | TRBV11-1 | TGTGCCAGCAGCGCCCGAGGGAATAGGGTTACTGAAGCTTTCTTT | CASSARGNRVTEAFF
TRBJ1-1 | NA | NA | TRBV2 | TGTGCCAGCAGTGGCATAGGACAGCGCTCCATGAACACTGAAGCTTTCTTT | CASSGIGQRSMNTEAFF
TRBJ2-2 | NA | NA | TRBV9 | TGTGCCAGCAGCGCCATAGGGAGGGGGGCTATAAACACCGGGGAGCTGTTTTTT | CASSAIGRGAINTGELFF
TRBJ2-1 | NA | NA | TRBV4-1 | TGCGCCAGCAGCCAAGATCTGCAGGTATACAATGAGCAGTTCTTC | CASSQDLQVYNEQFF